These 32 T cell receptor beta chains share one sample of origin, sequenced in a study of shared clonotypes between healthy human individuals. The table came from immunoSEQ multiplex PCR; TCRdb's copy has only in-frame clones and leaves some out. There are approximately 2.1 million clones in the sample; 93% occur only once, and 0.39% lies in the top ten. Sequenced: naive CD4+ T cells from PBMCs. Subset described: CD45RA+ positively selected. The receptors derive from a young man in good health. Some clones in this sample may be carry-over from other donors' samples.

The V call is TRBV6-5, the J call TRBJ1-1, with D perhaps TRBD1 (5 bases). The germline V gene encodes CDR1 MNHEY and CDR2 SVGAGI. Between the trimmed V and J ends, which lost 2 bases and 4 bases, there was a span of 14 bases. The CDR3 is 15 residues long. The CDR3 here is CASSYTIQVSTEAFF. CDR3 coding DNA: TGTGCCAGCAGTTACACCATACAGGTCTCCACTGAAGCTTTCTTT.

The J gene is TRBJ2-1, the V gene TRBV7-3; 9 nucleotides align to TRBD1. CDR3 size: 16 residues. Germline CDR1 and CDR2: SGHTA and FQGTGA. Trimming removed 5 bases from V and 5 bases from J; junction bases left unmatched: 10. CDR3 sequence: CASSPRTGTGNNEQFF. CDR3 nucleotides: TGTGCCAGCAGCCCCCGTACCGGGACAGGGAACAATGAGCAGTTCTTC.

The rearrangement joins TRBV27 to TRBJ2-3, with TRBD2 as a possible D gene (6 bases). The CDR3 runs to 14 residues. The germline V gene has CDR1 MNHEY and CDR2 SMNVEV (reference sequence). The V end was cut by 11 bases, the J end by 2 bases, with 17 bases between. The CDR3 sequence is CAGPRGDFTDTQYF. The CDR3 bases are TGTGCCGGGCCCCGAGGGGACTTCACAGATACGCAGTATTTT.

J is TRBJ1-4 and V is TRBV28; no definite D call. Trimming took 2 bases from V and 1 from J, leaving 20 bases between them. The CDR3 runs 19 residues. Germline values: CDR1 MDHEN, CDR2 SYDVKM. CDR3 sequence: CASSLITPAVPGTNEKLFF. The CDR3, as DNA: TGTGCCAGCAGTTTAATCACCCCGGCCGTTCCAGGAACTAATGAAAAACTGTTTTTT.

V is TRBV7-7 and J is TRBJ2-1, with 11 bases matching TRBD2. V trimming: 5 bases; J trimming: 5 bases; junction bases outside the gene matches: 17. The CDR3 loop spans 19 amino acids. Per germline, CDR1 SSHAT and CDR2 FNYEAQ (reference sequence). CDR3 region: CASSPRPALTSGTHNEQFF. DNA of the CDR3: TGTGCCAGCAGCCCCCGTCCGGCTCTGACTAGCGGGACTCACAATGAGCAGTTCTTC.

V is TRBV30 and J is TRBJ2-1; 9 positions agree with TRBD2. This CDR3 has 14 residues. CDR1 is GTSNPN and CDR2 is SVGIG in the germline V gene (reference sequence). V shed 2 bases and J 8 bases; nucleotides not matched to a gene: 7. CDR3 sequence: CAWSPLAGRYEQFF. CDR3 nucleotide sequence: TGTGCCTGGAGTCCTCTAGCGGGAAGGTATGAGCAGTTCTTC.

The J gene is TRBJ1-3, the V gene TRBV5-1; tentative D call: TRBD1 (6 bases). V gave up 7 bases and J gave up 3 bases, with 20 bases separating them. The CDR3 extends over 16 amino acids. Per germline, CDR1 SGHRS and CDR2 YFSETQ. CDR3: CASSRWGAQGGNTIYF. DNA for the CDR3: TGCGCCAGCTCCCGGTGGGGGGCGCAAGGTGGAAACACCATATATTTT.

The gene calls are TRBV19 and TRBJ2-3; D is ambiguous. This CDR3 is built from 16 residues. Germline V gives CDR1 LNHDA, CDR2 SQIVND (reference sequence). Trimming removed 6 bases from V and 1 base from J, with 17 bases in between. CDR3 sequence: CASRAQAGMGTDTQYF. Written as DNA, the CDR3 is TGTGCCAGTAGGGCCCAGGCAGGAATGGGCACAGATACGCAGTATTTT.

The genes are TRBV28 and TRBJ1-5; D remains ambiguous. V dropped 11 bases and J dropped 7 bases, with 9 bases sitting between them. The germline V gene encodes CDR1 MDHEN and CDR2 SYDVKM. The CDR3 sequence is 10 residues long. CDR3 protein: CAPTRQPQHF. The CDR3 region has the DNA TGTGCCCCCACCCGGCAGCCCCAGCATTTT.

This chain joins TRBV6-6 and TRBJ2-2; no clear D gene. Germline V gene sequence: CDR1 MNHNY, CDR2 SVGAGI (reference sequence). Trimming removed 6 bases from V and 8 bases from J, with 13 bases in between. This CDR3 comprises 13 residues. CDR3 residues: CASSVDGLGELFF. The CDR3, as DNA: TGTGCCAGCAGCGTCGACGGTCTAGGGGAGCTGTTTTTT.

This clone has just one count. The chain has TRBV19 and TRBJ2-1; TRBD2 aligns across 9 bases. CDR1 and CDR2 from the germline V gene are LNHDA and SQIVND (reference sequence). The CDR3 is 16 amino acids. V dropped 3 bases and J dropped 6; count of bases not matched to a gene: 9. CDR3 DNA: TGTGCCAGTAGTATCCAGTTAGCGGGAGCTTTCAATGAGCAGTTCTTC. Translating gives CASSIQLAGAFNEQFF.

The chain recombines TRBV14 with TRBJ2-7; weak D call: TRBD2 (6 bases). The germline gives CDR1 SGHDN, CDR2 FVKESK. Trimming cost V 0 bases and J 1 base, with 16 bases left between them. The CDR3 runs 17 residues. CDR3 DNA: TGTGCCAGCAGCCAAGATAGGTGGGGGGTGAATTCCTACGAGCAGTACTTC. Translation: CASSQDRWGVNSYEQYF.

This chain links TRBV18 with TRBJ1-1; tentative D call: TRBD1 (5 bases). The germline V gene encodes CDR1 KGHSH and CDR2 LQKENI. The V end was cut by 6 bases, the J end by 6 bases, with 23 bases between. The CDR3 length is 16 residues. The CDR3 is CASSPIKLGAQAEAFF. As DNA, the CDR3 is TGTGCCAGCTCTCCTATAAAGTTAGGGGCCCAGGCTGAAGCTTTCTTT. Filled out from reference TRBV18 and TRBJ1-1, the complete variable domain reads NAGVMQNPRHLVRRRGQEARLRCSPMKGHSHVYWYRQLPEEGLKFMVYLQKENIIDESGMPKERFSAEFPKEGPSILRIQQVVRGDSAAYFCASSPIKLGAQAEAFFGQGTRLTVV.

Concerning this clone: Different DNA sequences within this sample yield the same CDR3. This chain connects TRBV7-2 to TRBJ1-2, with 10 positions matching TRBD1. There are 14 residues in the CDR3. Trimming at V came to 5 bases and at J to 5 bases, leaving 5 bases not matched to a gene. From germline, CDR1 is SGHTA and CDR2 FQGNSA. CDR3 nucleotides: TGTGCCAGCAGCCCGGACAGGGGGGGTTATGGCTACACCTTC. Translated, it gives CASSPDRGGYGYTF.

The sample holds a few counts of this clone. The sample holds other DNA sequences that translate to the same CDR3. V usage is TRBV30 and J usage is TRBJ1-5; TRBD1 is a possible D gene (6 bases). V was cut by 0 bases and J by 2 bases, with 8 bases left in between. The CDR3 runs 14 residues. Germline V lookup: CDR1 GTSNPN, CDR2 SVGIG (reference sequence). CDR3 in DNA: TGTGCCTGGAGTGTACCAGGGGGCAATCAGCCCCAGCATTTT. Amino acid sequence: CAWSVPGGNQPQHF.

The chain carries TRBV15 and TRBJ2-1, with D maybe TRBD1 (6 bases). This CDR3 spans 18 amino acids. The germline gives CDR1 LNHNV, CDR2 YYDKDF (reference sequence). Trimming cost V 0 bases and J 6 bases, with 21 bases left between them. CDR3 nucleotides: TGTGCCACCAGCAGAGATCGGGGTATAGGGGGAACTGGCAATGAGCAGTTCTTC. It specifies CATSRDRGIGGTGNEQFF. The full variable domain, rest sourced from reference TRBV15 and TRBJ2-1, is DAMVIQNPRYQVTQFGKPVTLSCSQTLNHNVMYWYQQKSSQAPKLLFHYYDKDFNNEADTPDNFQSRRPNTSFCFLDIRSPGLGDTAMYLCATSRDRGIGGTGNEQFFGPGTRLTVL.

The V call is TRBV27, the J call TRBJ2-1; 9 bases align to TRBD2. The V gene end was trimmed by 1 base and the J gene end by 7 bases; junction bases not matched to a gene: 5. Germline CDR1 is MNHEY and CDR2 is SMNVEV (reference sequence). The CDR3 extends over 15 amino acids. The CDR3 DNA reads TGTGCCAGCAGTTTATTACTGCGGGAGGGTAATGAGCAGTTCTTC. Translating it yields CASSLLLREGNEQFF.

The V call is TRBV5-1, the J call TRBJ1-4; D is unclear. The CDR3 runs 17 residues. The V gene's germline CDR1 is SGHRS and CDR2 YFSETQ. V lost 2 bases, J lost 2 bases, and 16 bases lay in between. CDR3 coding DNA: TGCGCCAGCAGCTTCGGCAGATCACCCCGGACTAATGAAAAACTGTTTTTT. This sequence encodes CASSFGRSPRTNEKLFF.

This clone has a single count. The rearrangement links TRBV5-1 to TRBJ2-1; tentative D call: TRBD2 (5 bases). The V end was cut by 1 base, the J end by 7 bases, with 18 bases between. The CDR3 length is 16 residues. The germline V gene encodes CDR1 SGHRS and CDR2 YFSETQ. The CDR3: CASSLPRGLVPNEQFF. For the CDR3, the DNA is TGCGCCAGCAGCTTGCCCCGAGGGCTAGTTCCTAATGAGCAGTTCTTC.

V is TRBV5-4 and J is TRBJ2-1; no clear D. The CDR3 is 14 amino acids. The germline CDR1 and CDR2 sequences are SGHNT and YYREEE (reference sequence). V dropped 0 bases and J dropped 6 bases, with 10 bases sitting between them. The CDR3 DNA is TGTGCCAGCAGCTTGGCGTGGGTTGCCAATGAGCAGTTCTTC. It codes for CASSLAWVANEQFF.

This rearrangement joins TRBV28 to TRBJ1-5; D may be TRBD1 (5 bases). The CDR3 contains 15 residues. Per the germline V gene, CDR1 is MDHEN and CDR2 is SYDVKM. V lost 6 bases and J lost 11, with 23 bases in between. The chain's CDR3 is CASRPGQSLTQAQHF. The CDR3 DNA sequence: TGTGCCAGCAGACCCGGACAATCTCTAACCCAAGCCCAGCATTTT.

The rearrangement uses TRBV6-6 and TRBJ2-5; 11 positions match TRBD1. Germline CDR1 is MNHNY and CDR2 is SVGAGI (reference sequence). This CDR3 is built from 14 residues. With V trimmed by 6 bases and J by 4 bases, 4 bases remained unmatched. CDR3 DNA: TGTGCCAGCAGCAGGACAGGGGGCGTAGAGACCCAGTACTTC. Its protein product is CASSRTGGVETQYF.

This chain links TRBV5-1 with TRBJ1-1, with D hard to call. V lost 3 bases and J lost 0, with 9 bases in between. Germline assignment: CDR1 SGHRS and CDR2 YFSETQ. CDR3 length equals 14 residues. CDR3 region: CASSSSRVNTEAFF. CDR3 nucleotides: TGCGCCAGCAGCTCGTCGAGAGTGAACACTGAAGCTTTCTTT.

The CDR3 DNA reads as TGTGCCAGCAGCTTAGGGCCCCGGAGCTACTTC. Protein: CASSLGPRSYF. The rearrangement links TRBV7-2 to TRBJ2-7; no clear D gene. V was trimmed by 1 base and J by 13 bases, leaving 11 bases between them. CDR3 length equals 11 residues. Germline values: CDR1 SGHTA, CDR2 FQGNSA.

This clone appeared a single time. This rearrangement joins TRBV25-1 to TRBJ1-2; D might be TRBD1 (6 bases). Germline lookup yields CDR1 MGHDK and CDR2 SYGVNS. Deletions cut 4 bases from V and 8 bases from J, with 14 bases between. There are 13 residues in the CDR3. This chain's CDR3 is CASSVSGGGGYTF. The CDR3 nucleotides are TGTGCCAGCAGTGTAAGCGGGGGCGGAGGCTACACCTTC.

CDR3 nucleotides: TGTGCCAGCAGCTTACGACAGGGGGCAGACAATGAGCAGTTCTTC. Its translation: CASSLRQGADNEQFF. The chain has TRBV7-2 and TRBJ2-1; TRBD1 matches at 10 bases. This CDR3 is built from 15 residues. CDR1 and CDR2 from the germline V gene are SGHTA and FQGNSA. J was trimmed by 5 bases and V by 2 bases; bases with no gene match: 3.

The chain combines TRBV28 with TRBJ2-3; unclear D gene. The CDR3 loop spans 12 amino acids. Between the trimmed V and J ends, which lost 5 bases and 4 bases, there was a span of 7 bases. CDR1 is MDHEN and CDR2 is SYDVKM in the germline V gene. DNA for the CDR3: TGTGCCAGCAGTGGAGAGGCAGATACGCAGTATTTT. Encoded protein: CASSGEADTQYF.

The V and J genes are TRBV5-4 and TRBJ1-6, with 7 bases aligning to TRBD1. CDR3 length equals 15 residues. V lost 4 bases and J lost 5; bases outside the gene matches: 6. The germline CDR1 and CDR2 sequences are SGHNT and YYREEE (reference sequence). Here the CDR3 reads CASSLAGGHNSPLHF. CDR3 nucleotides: TGTGCCAGCAGCCTGGCAGGGGGACATAATTCACCCCTCCACTTT. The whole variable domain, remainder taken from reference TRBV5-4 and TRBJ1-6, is ETGVTQSPTHLIKTRGQQVTLRCSSQSGHNTVSWYQQALGQGPQFIFQYYREEENGRGNFPPRFSGLQFPNYSSELNVNALELDDSALYLCASSLAGGHNSPLHFGNGTRLTVT.

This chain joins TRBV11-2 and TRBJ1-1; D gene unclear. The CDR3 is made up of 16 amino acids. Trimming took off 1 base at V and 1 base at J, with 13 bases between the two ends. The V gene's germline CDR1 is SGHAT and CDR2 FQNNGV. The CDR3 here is CASSLVFGRGNTEAFF. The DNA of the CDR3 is TGTGCCAGCAGCTTAGTCTTTGGCCGCGGGAACACTGAAGCTTTCTTT. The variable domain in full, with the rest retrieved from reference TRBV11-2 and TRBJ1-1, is EAGVAQSPRYKIIEKRQSVAFWCNPISGHATLYWYQQILGQGPKLLIQFQNNGVVDDSQLPKDRFSAERLKGVDSTLKIQPAKLEDSAVYLCASSLVFGRGNTEAFFGQGTRLTVV.

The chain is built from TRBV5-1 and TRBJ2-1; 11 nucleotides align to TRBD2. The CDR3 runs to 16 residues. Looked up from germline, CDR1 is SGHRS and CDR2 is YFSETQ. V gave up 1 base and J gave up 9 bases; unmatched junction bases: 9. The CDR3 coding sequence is TGCGCCAGCAGCTTGCCTCTACTAGCGGGAGCAGGTGAGCAGTTCTTC. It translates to CASSLPLLAGAGEQFF. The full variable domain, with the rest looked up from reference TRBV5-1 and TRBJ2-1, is KAGVTQTPRYLIKTRGQQVTLSCSPISGHRSVSWYQQTPGQGLQFLFEYFSETQRNKGNFPGRFSGRQFSNSRSEMNVSTLELGDSALYLCASSLPLLAGAGEQFFGPGTRLTVL.

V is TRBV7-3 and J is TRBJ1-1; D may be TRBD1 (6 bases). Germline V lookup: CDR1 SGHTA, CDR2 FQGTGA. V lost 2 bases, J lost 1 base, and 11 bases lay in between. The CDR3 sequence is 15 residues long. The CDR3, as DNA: TGTGCCAGCAGCTTAGATGGACAGTCGAACACTGAAGCTTTCTTT. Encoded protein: CASSLDGQSNTEAFF.

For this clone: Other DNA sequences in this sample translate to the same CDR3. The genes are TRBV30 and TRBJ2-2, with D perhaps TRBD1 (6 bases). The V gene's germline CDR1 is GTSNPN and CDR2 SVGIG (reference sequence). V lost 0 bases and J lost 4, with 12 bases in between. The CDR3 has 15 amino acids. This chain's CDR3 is CAWSVLGGTTGELFF. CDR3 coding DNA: TGTGCCTGGAGTGTCCTAGGGGGAACCACCGGGGAGCTGTTTTTT.